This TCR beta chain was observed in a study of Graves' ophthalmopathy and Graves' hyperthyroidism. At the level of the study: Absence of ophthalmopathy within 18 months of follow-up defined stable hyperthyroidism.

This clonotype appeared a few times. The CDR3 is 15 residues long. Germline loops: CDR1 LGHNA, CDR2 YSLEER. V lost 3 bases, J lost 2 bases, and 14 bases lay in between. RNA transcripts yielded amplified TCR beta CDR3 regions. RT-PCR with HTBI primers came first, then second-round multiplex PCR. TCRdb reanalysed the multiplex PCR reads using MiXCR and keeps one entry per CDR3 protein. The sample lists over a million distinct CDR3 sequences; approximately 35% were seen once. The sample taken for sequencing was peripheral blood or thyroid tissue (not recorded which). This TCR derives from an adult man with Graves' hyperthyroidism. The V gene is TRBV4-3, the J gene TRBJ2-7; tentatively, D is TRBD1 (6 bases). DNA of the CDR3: TGCGCCAGCAGCCATACCGGGACACTCGCCTACGAGCAGTACTTC. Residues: CASSHTGTLAYEQYF.